This TCR beta chain was found in a study of blood T cell repertoires in COVID-19 (dated by TCRdb to the early 2020s). General notes on the study: Samples from collaborators originated in the United States, Italy and Spain and spanned both the acute and convalescent phases of COVID-19. The prospective study material was composed of cDNA or gDNA derived from T cells, B-cell-depleted T cells, or PBMCs. Subjects who had been exposed to COVID-19, were actively infected with it, or had recovered from it provided the deeply sampled blood TCRbeta repertoires that made up the dataset. The repertoires were made available in a free public database intended to serve as a resource for research on the immune response to SARS-CoV-2. The samples were drawn from the first 160 participants of the ongoing ImmuneRACE study and from roughly 1,300 subjects provided by 6 global collaborators. Sample metadata almost always included a de-identified subject ID, COVID-19 status, age in years and sex. Where available, HLA class I and class II types were obtained from metadata supplied by the sample provider rather than from assay-based typing.

The paper as a whole reports these results and caveats: The quantity of clinical and demographic metadata differed by source and by participant and was supplied without curation.

With regard to this clone: Its antigen is still unknown. No much larger clone is present one base from it, and per-base qualities are unavailable.

The collaborating institutions used their own protocols to collect whole blood in K2EDTA tubes. Collaborator samples were shipped for TCRbeta analysis as frozen whole blood, isolated PBMCs, or DNA extracted from either sample type. CDR1 and CDR2 are drawn from the germline V gene: MGHRA, YSYEKL. Including cysteine and phenylalanine, the CDR3 has 14 amino acids. The only DNA kept is the CDR3, 42 bases in frame from the first base. V is pared back by 4 bases and J by 3 bases, with 11 bases lying between the germline termini. The immunoSEQ Assay, a bias-controlled multiplex PCR, was used to amplify TCRbeta CDR3 regions from genomic DNA. In the paper's pipeline: Within the assay, amplification of reference gene primers was used to estimate how many nucleated cells each sample contained. Sequence reads were collapsed and filtered to measure the absolute abundance of every unique TCRbeta CDR3 rearrangement. For each sample, productive Simpson clonality was calculated as the square root of Simpson's diversity index over productive rearrangements. TCRdb re-hosts the immuneACCESS table, in-frame sequences only. Its copies lack some clones; in the studies checked, an unresolved V gene accounts for under half of them, and the cause for the rest is not known. The V and J calls and clone size were taken over from that table, and D and trimming were inferred from the DNA. The sample data list more than 95,000 clones, and 85% to 90% of these were observed just once. Less than 6.5% of the sample goes to the ten largest clones.

What was sequenced was peripheral blood. Recombination connected TRBV4-1 to TRBJ2-3, with TRBD2 as a weak D call on 6 bases. The receptor was isolated from a human donor in a cohort sampled during active COVID-19. The DNA sequence is TGCGCCAGCAGCCTCGCGGGATCGACAGATACGCAGTATTTT. It specifies CASSLAGSTDTQYF.